The entry that follows covers one T cell receptor (beta chain) sequence. The CDR3 length is 13 residues. Germline V gene sequence: CDR1 KGHSH, CDR2 LQKENI. Beta-chain TCR cDNA was generated via 5'RACE template switching with UMIs. One entry per CDR3 protein, without DNA, is what TCRdb gives after re-calling the 5' RACE reads. The sample has about 460,000 distinct CDR3 sequences. These data originate in a study of T cells expressing NK-cell markers. Background on the study: It was sorted CD3+CD56-NKG2C+, CD3+CD56+NKG2C- and CD3+CD56+NKG2C+ T cells that provided the TCR beta repertoires. Serological testing identified seven of the eight sequenced donors as HCMV-seropositive and one as seronegative.

The clonotype comes from a woman aged 50 to 60 in good health. The material sequenced was blood T cells: a sorted CD56 or NKG2C T cell subset, CD4+ or CD8+ T cells, or bulk PBMC T cells (not recorded which). The V gene is TRBV18, the J gene TRBJ2-2. CDR3 region: CASSPPRDGELFF.